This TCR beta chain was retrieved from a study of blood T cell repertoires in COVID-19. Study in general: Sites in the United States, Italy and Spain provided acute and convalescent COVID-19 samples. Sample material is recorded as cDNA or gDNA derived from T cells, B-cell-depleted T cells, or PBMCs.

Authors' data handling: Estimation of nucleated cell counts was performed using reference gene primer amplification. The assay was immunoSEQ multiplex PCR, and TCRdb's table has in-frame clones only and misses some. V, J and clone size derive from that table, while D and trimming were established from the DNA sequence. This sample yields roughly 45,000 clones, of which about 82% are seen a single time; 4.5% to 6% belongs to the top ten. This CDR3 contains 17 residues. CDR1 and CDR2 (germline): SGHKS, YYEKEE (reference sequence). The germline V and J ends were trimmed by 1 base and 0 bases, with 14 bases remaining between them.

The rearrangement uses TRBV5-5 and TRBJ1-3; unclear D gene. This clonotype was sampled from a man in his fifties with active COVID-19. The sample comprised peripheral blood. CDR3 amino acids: CASSLWAGSYSGNTIYF. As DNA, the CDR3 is TGTGCCAGCAGCTTGTGGGCAGGTTCCTACTCTGGAAACACCATATATTTT.